Detailed here is one T cell receptor beta chain. No antigen is known for it. This sample is drawn from a study of CD8 T cells in Susac syndrome. V shed 0 bases and J shed 7 bases, with 18 bases lying between them. The CDR3 consists of 16 residues. Germline CDR1 is LNHNV and CDR2 is YYDKDF (reference sequence). Roughly 0.45 to 1 ug RNA was reverse transcribed with random hexamers. Coverage of TCR beta CDR3 amplification by immunoSEQ multiplex PCR extended to 54 Vbeta and 13 Jbeta. TCRdb ran MiXCR on the immunoSEQ multiplex PCR reads and lists one entry per CDR3 protein. The repertoire holds roughly 180,000 distinct CDR3 sequences, with roughly 94% as singletons. Patients with Susac syndrome met diagnostic criteria defined recently for definite or probable disease. CD8+ and CD4+ T cells were negatively isolated; TEMRA cells were FACS-enriched. Notes on the study in general: No clonal expansion appeared among CD4+ T cells in Susac patients.

The chain recombines TRBV15 with TRBJ2-5; D remains unclear. The sequencing input was CD4+ T cells from PBMCs. The origin of this receptor is a human donor with Susac syndrome. CDR3 sequence (DNA): TGTGCCACCAGCAGAGAGCCCTCCAGCTTTGGGGTGACCCAGTACTTC. This gives the protein CATSREPSSFGVTQYF.